This is a list of T cell receptor beta chains from one sample in a study of immune evolution from preneoplasia to lung adenocarcinoma. TCRdb's table, derived via immunoSEQ multiplex PCR, lists solely in-frame clones and lacks some. The data show about 5,600 clones, with roughly 77% seen just once and over 8.5% held by the top ten. The specimen sequenced was FFPE lung adenocarcinoma in situ tissue. The receptors were gathered from a person aged 55-80 years with lung adenocarcinoma. Both conserved end residues are part of each CDR3. The D gene is left open where the match is weak. The listing skips clone size in some rows; elsewhere it reads once, few, many or a size class.

D: TRBD1
J: TRBJ2-7
V: TRBV2
size: NA
CDR3: CASGAPGQGFYEQYF
DNA: TGTGCCAGCGGTGCACCGGGACAGGGGTTCTACGAGCAGTACTTC

D: NA
J: TRBJ1-3
V: TRBV30
size: NA
CDR3: CAWRALSGNTIYF
DNA: TGTGCCTGGAGAGCCCTCTCTGGAAACACCATATATTTT

D: NA
J: TRBJ2-2
V: TRBV19
size: NA
CDR3: CASSPLVPELFF
DNA: TGTGCCAGTAGTCCCCTGGTCCCCGAGCTGTTTTTT

D: NA
J: TRBJ2-1
V: TRBV11-2
size: once
CDR3: CASSLETVSYNEQFF
DNA: TGTGCCAGCAGCTTAGAGACTGTTTCCTACAATGAGCAGTTCTTC

D: NA
J: TRBJ2-5
V: TRBV5-1
size: NA
CDR3: CASSVQGRETQYF
DNA: TGCGCCAGCAGCGTACAGGGAAGGGAGACCCAGTACTTC

D: NA
J: TRBJ1-3
V: TRBV30
size: NA
CDR3: CAASLSGNTIYF
DNA: TGTGCCGCATCCCTTTCCGGGAACACCATATATTTT

D: NA
J: TRBJ1-3
V: TRBV6-5
size: few
CDR3: CASSLGREGNTIYF
DNA: TGTGCCAGCAGCCTAGGGCGCGAAGGAAACACCATATATTTT

D: TRBD1
J: TRBJ1-2
V: TRBV4-2
size: NA
CDR3: CASSPPGQAEYGYTF
DNA: TGTGCCAGCAGCCCGCCGGGACAGGCAGAATATGGCTACACCTTC

D: NA
J: TRBJ1-1
V: TRBV9
size: NA
CDR3: CASSVEPEAGDTEAFF
DNA: TGTGCCAGCAGCGTAGAACCGGAGGCAGGGGACACTGAAGCTTTCTTT

D: TRBD2
J: TRBJ2-3
V: TRBV19
size: NA
CDR3: CASSRGGSTDTQYF
DNA: TGTGCCAGTAGTAGGGGGGGGAGCACAGATACGCAGTATTTT

D: NA
J: TRBJ1-2
V: TRBV29-1
size: NA
CDR3: CSADSYGYTF
DNA: TGCAGCGCTGACAGCTATGGCTACACCTTC

D: NA
J: TRBJ2-7
V: TRBV11-2
size: NA
CDR3: CASSHRGGYYEQYF
DNA: TGTGCCAGCAGCCACAGGGGAGGGTACTACGAGCAGTACTTC

D: TRBD2
J: TRBJ2-1
V: TRBV9
size: NA
CDR3: CASSALPGLVGHEQFF
DNA: TGTGCCAGCAGCGCCCTCCCGGGACTAGTAGGGCATGAGCAGTTCTTC

D: NA
J: TRBJ1-4
V: TRBV4-3
size: NA
CDR3: CASSQDVQDYATNEKLFF
DNA: TGCGCCAGCAGCCAAGATGTTCAGGACTATGCAACTAATGAAAAACTGTTTTTT

D: NA
J: TRBJ2-2
V: TRBV6-1
size: NA
CDR3: CASLRGRVTGELFF
DNA: TGTGCCAGCCTTCGCGGCAGGGTAACCGGGGAGCTGTTTTTT

D: TRBD2
J: TRBJ2-7
V: TRBV15
size: few
CDR3: CATSRLSGGDEQYF
DNA: TGTGCCACCAGCAGACTTAGCGGGGGTGACGAGCAGTACTTC

D: NA
J: TRBJ2-7
V: TRBV5-1
size: NA
CDR3: CASSLGQAQGRYEQYF
DNA: TGCGCCAGCAGCTTGGGGCAGGCCCAGGGACGGTACGAGCAGTACTTC

D: TRBD2
J: TRBJ2-3
V: TRBV2
size: NA
CDR3: CASNRARLAFGTDTQYF
DNA: TGTGCCAGCAATCGGGCACGACTAGCATTCGGCACAGATACGCAGTATTTT

D: NA
J: TRBJ2-1
V: TRBV7-9
size: NA
CDR3: CASSLDDYIVFF
DNA: TGTGCCAGCAGCTTAGACGACTACATAGTGTTCTTC

D: NA
J: TRBJ1-1
V: TRBV5-8
size: large
CDR3: CASSFRGRGEAFF
DNA: TGTGCCAGCAGCTTCCGGGGAAGGGGTGAAGCTTTCTTT

D: TRBD2
J: TRBJ2-3
V: TRBV11-2
size: once
CDR3: CASRIAGGSRGTDTQYF
DNA: TGTGCCAGCAGAATAGCGGGGGGAAGCCGGGGCACAGATACGCAGTATTTT

D: NA
J: TRBJ1-1
V: TRBV10-2
size: NA
CDR3: CASSESTRMNTEAFF
DNA: TGCGCCAGCAGTGAGTCTACAAGAATGAACACTGAAGCTTTCTTT

D: NA
J: TRBJ1-6
V: TRBV4-2
size: NA
CDR3: CASSQNLDNSPLHF
DNA: TGTGCCAGCAGCCAAAACCTAGATAATTCACCCCTCCACTTT

D: TRBD2
J: TRBJ2-3
V: TRBV6-4
size: NA
CDR3: CASSPLAGEDTQYF
DNA: TGTGCCAGCAGCCCGCTAGCGGGTGAAGATACGCAGTATTTT

D: TRBD1
J: TRBJ2-1
V: TRBV5-6
size: NA
CDR3: CASSLVQGAASEQFF
DNA: TGTGCCAGCAGCTTGGTACAGGGGGCCGCCAGTGAGCAGTTCTTC

D: TRBD1
J: TRBJ2-2
V: TRBV10-3
size: few
CDR3: CAINHAGQGLTGELFF
DNA: TGTGCCATCAACCATGCCGGACAGGGCCTCACCGGGGAGCTGTTTTTT

D: TRBD1
J: TRBJ1-1
V: TRBV6-4
size: NA
CDR3: CASSDSETGASTFF
DNA: TGTGCCAGCAGTGACTCAGAGACAGGGGCGTCGACTTTCTTT

D: NA
J: TRBJ2-5
V: TRBV7-3
size: NA
CDR3: CASSLGDQETQYF
DNA: TGTGCCAGCAGCCTCGGAGACCAAGAGACCCAGTACTTC

D: TRBD1
J: TRBJ2-7
V: TRBV30
size: NA
CDR3: CAWRLGQGYEQYF
DNA: TGTGCCTGGAGATTGGGACAGGGGTACGAGCAGTACTTC

D: NA
J: TRBJ1-6
V: TRBV7-3
size: NA
CDR3: CASSLKRGLYNSPLHF
DNA: TGTGCCAGCAGCTTAAAAAGGGGTCTGTATAATTCACCCCTCCACTTT